The sequence of this TCR beta chain was determined in a study of T cell responses to AZD1222 COVID-19 vaccine. TCRdb keeps only in-frame clones here, not all; method: immunoSEQ multiplex PCR. The sample yields 95,000 to 150,000 clones, around 92% seen once. Broader study findings: AZD1222 recipients seropositive at baseline numbered only six or seven. At 160-218 and 743-854, vaccine-associated CD4 TCRs were dominant, and they spanned spike. Spike-specific TCR breadth and depth grew following two AZD1222 doses. Repertoire sampling occurred only after the peak T cell response.

Notes on this clone: Its antigen is unknown.

Sequences were derived from peripheral blood, sampled 28 days after the second AZD1222 dose. The receptor comes from an adult who received the AZD1222 COVID-19 vaccine.

CDR3 in DNA: TGTGCCAGCAGGACCGGGACTAGCGCGTACGAGCAGTACTTC. Residues: CASRTGTSAYEQYF. This rearrangement joins TRBV6-5 to TRBJ2-7; 10 positions agree with TRBD2. The germline gives CDR1 MNHEY, CDR2 SVGAGI. This CDR3 region has 14 residues. The V gene end was trimmed by 6 bases and the J gene end by 4 bases; junction bases not matched to a gene: 6.